The source of this T cell receptor beta chain is a study of T cell responses to AZD1222 COVID-19 vaccine. Profiling relied on immunoSEQ multiplex PCR, and the TCRdb table lists in-frame clones only, not all of them. Of some 180,000 clones in the sample, roughly 91% are singletons; the top ten hold around 0.96%. The germline V gene has CDR1 SGHTA and CDR2 FQGTGA. This CDR3 region has 15 residues. V lost 5 bases and J 2 bases, leaving 14 bases between the germline ends. The sample was peripheral blood, taken 28 days after the second dose of the MenACWY control vaccine. This clonotype originated in an adult who received the MenACWY meningococcal vaccine as a control. V gene TRBV7-3 combines with J gene TRBJ2-3; no clear D gene. CDR3 bases: TGTGCCAGCAGCCCCTCCGGGTCGGTCACAGATACGCAGTATTTT. Translated: CASSPSGSVTDTQYF.